The 17 T cell receptor beta chains listed next were all sequenced from one sample in a study of blood T cell repertoires in COVID-19. Only in-frame clones appear in the TCRdb table, and some are missing; sequencing was by immunoSEQ multiplex PCR. The sample yields over 200,000 clones, about nine tenths seen once. The sample taken for sequencing was peripheral blood. The receptors were sampled from a woman aged 60 to 75 with acute or convalescent COVID-19.

The chain carries TRBV5-1 and TRBJ1-3; tentatively, D is TRBD1 (5 bases). The CDR3 extends over 15 amino acids. The V end was cut by 2 bases, the J end by 0 bases, with 9 bases between. Germline assignment: CDR1 SGHRS and CDR2 YFSETQ. The CDR3: CASSFQGLSGNTIYF. DNA of the CDR3: TGCGCCAGCAGCTTCCAGGGCCTCTCTGGAAACACCATATATTTT.

The rearrangement links TRBV5-8 to TRBJ2-1; TRBD2 aligns across 11 bases. The trim removed 5 bases at V and 3 bases at J, leaving 7 bases unmatched. Germline V lookup: CDR1 SGHTS, CDR2 YDEGEE. CDR3 length equals 16 residues. The chain's CDR3 is CASRDRTSGYYNEQFF. Written as DNA, the CDR3 is TGTGCCAGCAGGGACCGGACTAGCGGGTACTACAATGAGCAGTTCTTC. The full variable domain, its missing parts supplied by reference TRBV5-8 and TRBJ2-1, is EAGVTQSPTHLIKTRGQQATLRCSPISGHTSVYWYQQALGLGLQFLLWYDEGEERNRGNFPPRFSGRQFPNYSSELNVNALELEDSALYLCASRDRTSGYYNEQFFGPGTRLTVL.

In this sample, this clone turned up once. This chain joins TRBV6-2 or TRBV6-3 and TRBJ2-2; TRBD2 matches 12 bases. There are 15 residues in the CDR3. CDR1 and CDR2 (germline): MNHEY, SVGEGT. With 3 bases clipped from V and 5 bases from J, the junction kept 1 base outside the gene matches. This chain's CDR3 is CASSYLAGGTGELFF. The CDR3 DNA reads as TGTGCCAGCAGTTATCTAGCGGGAGGGACCGGGGAGCTGTTTTTT.

The chain carries TRBV11-2 and TRBJ2-3; 9 bases map to TRBD2. The CDR3 totals 18 residues. The V segment lost 5 bases and the J segment 3 bases; nucleotides outside the gene matches: 15. Germline V gives CDR1 SGHAT, CDR2 FQNNGV. CDR3 DNA: TGTGCCAGCAGCGCCCCGGAGGGCCTAGCGGGATGGACAGATACGCAGTATTTT. It translates to CASSAPEGLAGWTDTQYF.

As regards this clone: Different DNA sequences within this sample yield the same CDR3. The rearrangement joins TRBV30 to TRBJ1-1, with D hard to call. Trimming took 4 bases from V and 3 from J, leaving 9 bases between them. The CDR3 loop spans 12 amino acids. From germline, CDR1 is GTSNPN and CDR2 SVGIG (reference sequence). The CDR3: CAWKRRDTEAFF. CDR3 DNA: TGTGCCTGGAAAAGGAGAGACACTGAAGCTTTCTTT.

The V gene is TRBV6-5, the J gene TRBJ1-1; no reliable D call. Looked up from germline, CDR1 is MNHEY and CDR2 is SVGAGI. V was trimmed by 7 bases and J by 6 bases, leaving 21 bases between them. The length of the CDR3 is 15 residues. The CDR3 here is CASTDSGWSEAEAFF. As DNA, the CDR3 is TGTGCCAGCACGGATTCGGGGTGGTCCGAGGCTGAAGCTTTCTTT.

The rearrangement joins TRBV6-5 to TRBJ1-5, with a possible D match to TRBD1 (6 bases). The CDR3 is 15 residues long. The V end was cut by 8 bases, the J end by 0 bases, with 14 bases between. The germline V gene has CDR1 MNHEY and CDR2 SVGAGI. CDR3 residues: CASWGQTPSNQPQHF. The CDR3 bases are TGTGCCAGCTGGGGGCAGACCCCTAGCAATCAGCCCCAGCATTTT.

V and J are TRBV6-6 and TRBJ2-2, with 8 bases fitting TRBD2. Germline V gene lookup returns CDR1 MNHNY and CDR2 SVGAGI (reference sequence). This CDR3 region has 16 residues. The V segment lost 6 bases and the J segment 6 bases; nucleotides outside the gene matches: 12. CDR3 DNA sequence: TGTGCCAGCAGCGCGGCGGGGGGTCACGGCGCCGGGGAGCTGTTTTTT. Its translation is CASSAAGGHGAGELFF.

The chain is built from TRBV7-2 and TRBJ2-7; 8 nucleotides align to TRBD1. This CDR3 is built from 15 residues. From germline, CDR1 is SGHTA and CDR2 FQGNSA. V lost 2 bases, J lost 3 bases, and 6 bases stayed unmatched. CDR3 sequence reads: CASSLSGQGVYEQYF. As DNA, the CDR3 is TGTGCCAGCAGCTTATCCGGACAGGGAGTCTACGAGCAGTACTTC.

The chain uses TRBV7-2 and TRBJ1-5; D gene unclear. This CDR3 comprises 13 residues. Germline lookup yields CDR1 SGHTA and CDR2 FQGNSA. V gave up 2 bases and J gave up 6 bases, with 8 bases separating them. Written as DNA, the CDR3 is TGTGCCAGCAGCTTAAGCTTTACTCAGCCCCAGCATTTT. It translates to CASSLSFTQPQHF.

The chain carries TRBV18 and TRBJ2-3; TRBD2 matches at 11 bases. The ends lost 3 bases at V and 4 bases at J; junction bases unmatched: 12. In germline, CDR1 is KGHSH, CDR2 LQKENI. The CDR3 extends over 18 amino acids. In DNA form, the CDR3 reads TGTGCCAGCTCACCCCCGGGACTAGCGGTTCCTACCGCAGATACGCAGTATTTT. It translates to CASSPPGLAVPTADTQYF.

V and J are TRBV11-2 and TRBJ1-2, with D perhaps matching TRBD1 (5 bases). V dropped 5 bases and J dropped 3 bases, with 16 bases sitting between them. The CDR3 totals 15 residues. Germline V CDR1 and CDR2: SGHAT, FQNNGV. This chain's CDR3 is CASSREWGADYGYTF. For the CDR3, the DNA is TGTGCCAGCAGCCGCGAGTGGGGCGCGGACTATGGCTACACCTTC.

J is TRBJ1-2 and V is TRBV29-1; D remains unclear. Trimming pared 1 base from V and 8 bases from J, leaving 14 bases between. Germline V gene lookup returns CDR1 SQVTM and CDR2 ANQGSEA. The CDR3 is 13 residues long. The CDR3 DNA is TGCAGCGTTGAAGGGAGGGCAGACGGGGGCTACACCTTC. It codes for CSVEGRADGGYTF.

This chain joins TRBV5-1 and TRBJ1-1, with unresolved D. With 4 bases removed from V and 7 bases from J, the gap between germline ends came to 14 bases. Germline values: CDR1 SGHRS, CDR2 YFSETQ. This CDR3 region has 13 residues. The CDR3 DNA reads as TGCGCCAGCAGCAATGGAGGTTATGGTGAAGCTTTCTTT. Its translation: CASSNGGYGEAFF.

V and J are TRBV7-8 and TRBJ1-1, with D tentatively TRBD1 (6 bases). The CDR3 length is 15 residues. Deletions cut 5 bases from V and 5 bases from J, with 18 bases between. The germline CDR1 and CDR2 sequences are SGHVS and FQNEAQ. CDR3 sequence (DNA): TGTGCCAGCAGCCTAGGGGGTAACAGGGTAACTGAAGCTTTCTTT. Translating it yields CASSLGGNRVTEAFF.

The sample holds a few counts of this clone. The CDR3 reads CASSLRTGGGTSSPLHF. CDR3 bases: TGTGCCAGCAGCCTTCGGACAGGGGGTGGTACCTCTTCACCCCTCCACTTT. The chain is built from TRBV7-6 and TRBJ1-6; 10 positions match TRBD1. Per germline, CDR1 SGHVS and CDR2 FNYEAQ. The ends lost 5 bases at V and 9 bases at J; junction bases unmatched: 13. This CDR3 is 17 amino acids long.

The rearrangement links TRBV5-6 to TRBJ1-1; possible D gene TRBD1, 6 bases. Germline CDR1 SGHDT, CDR2 YYEEEE. V gave up 4 bases and J gave up 7 bases, with 17 bases separating them. This CDR3 spans 14 amino acids. CDR3 sequence reads: CASSGDMGADEAFF. CDR3 bases: TGTGCCAGCAGCGGGGACATGGGGGCCGATGAAGCTTTCTTT.